These 14 T cell receptor beta chains were all obtained from the same sample, sequenced in a study of blood T cell repertoires in COVID-19. Data came from immunoSEQ multiplex PCR; TCRdb stores just in-frame clones and leaves some out. This sample has hundreds of thousands of clones, with roughly 85% found just once. Sequenced: peripheral blood. Receptors were obtained from a woman in her 30s with active or convalescent COVID-19.

This chain uses TRBV19 with TRBJ1-1; D is uncertain. CDR3 length: 16 amino acids. Trimming removed 4 bases at V and 3 bases at J, with 18 bases between. CDR1 LNHDA and CDR2 SQIVND come from the germline V gene (reference sequence). CDR3 residues: CASSNAVEALYTEAFF. CDR3 sequence (DNA): TGTGCCAGTAGTAATGCCGTGGAGGCCCTATACACTGAAGCTTTCTTT.

This clone turned up a few times. The chain couples TRBV6-4 to TRBJ1-1, with a weak D call TRBD1 (5 bases). V lost 2 bases and J 4 bases, leaving 11 bases between the germline ends. The CDR3 loop spans 14 amino acids. CDR1 and CDR2 (germline): MRHNA, SNTAGT. The CDR3 is CASSDRGDTTEAFF. The DNA for the CDR3 is TGTGCCAGCAGTGACAGGGGCGACACCACTGAAGCTTTCTTT.

This chain joins TRBV25-1 and TRBJ1-6; D unresolved. This CDR3 is 13 amino acids long. Germline CDR1 reads MGHDK; CDR2 reads SYGVNS. V was pared by 9 bases and J by 7 bases, with 13 bases between. The CDR3 is CASTLAENSPLHF. The CDR3 nucleotides read TGTGCCAGTACTCTGGCGGAAAATTCACCCCTCCACTTT.

The V call is TRBV10-2, the J call TRBJ2-5; TRBD2 matches at 9 bases. CDR3 length equals 15 residues. J was trimmed by 5 bases and V by 4 bases; bases with no gene match: 8. Germline V gene sequence: CDR1 WSHSY, CDR2 SAAADI. The DNA for the CDR3 is TGCGCCAGCAGTGCTCGAGCGGGGGGATCGGAGACCCAGTACTTC. Encoded protein: CASSARAGGSETQYF.

The J gene is TRBJ1-4, the V gene TRBV4-2; D possibly corresponds to TRBD1 (6 bases). Germline CDR1 reads LGHNA; CDR2 reads YNFKEQ. Trimming pared 0 bases from V and 8 bases from J, leaving 13 bases between. The CDR3 runs to 15 residues. For the CDR3, the DNA is TGTGCCAGCAGCCAAGATCGGGGGGCACGGGAAAAACTGTTTTTT. It encodes CASSQDRGAREKLFF.

V usage is TRBV5-1 and J usage is TRBJ2-2; 10 positions match TRBD2. Per the germline V gene, CDR1 is SGHRS and CDR2 is YFSETQ. After removal of 0 bases from V and 7 bases from J, the junction contained 6 bases not matched to a gene. The CDR3 length is 16 residues. The CDR3 protein is CASSLGLAGEDGELFF. Here the CDR3 DNA reads TGCGCCAGCAGCTTGGGACTAGCGGGCGAGGACGGGGAGCTGTTTTTT.

This chain joins TRBV27 and TRBJ2-2, with D maybe TRBD2 (6 bases). Trimming left V 1 base short and J 6 bases short, with 9 bases between. This CDR3 comprises 14 residues. The germline V gene has CDR1 MNHEY and CDR2 SMNVEV (reference sequence). DNA for the CDR3: TGTGCCAGCAGTTTATTAGGAGGGTCCGGGGAGCTGTTTTTT. Translated: CASSLLGGSGELFF.

V and J are TRBV19 and TRBJ2-3, with 9 nucleotides matching TRBD1. This CDR3 has 14 residues. V lost 5 bases, J lost 6 bases, and 6 bases stayed unmatched. The germline CDR1 and CDR2 sequences are LNHDA and SQIVND (reference sequence). CDR3 in amino acids: CASSSQTGGDTQYF. DNA for the CDR3: TGTGCCAGTAGTTCCCAGACAGGGGGGGATACGCAGTATTTT.

This chain uses TRBV19 with TRBJ2-3; D is perhaps TRBD2 (5 bases). The length of the CDR3 is 18 residues. With 6 bases removed from V and 1 base from J, the gap between germline ends came to 23 bases. Germline V gene data show CDR1 as LNHDA and CDR2 as SQIVND (reference sequence). The CDR3 spells CASSQPGLSGGRTDTQYF. CDR3 nucleotide sequence: TGTGCCAGTAGCCAACCGGGATTAAGCGGTGGCCGCACAGATACGCAGTATTTT. Filled out from reference TRBV19 and TRBJ2-3, the complete variable domain reads DGGITQSPKYLFRKEGQNVTLSCEQNLNHDAMYWYRQDPGQGLRLIYYSQIVNDFQKGDIAEGYSVSREKKESFPLTVTSAQKNPTAFYLCASSQPGLSGGRTDTQYFGPGTRLTVL.

The chain combines TRBV5-4 with TRBJ2-1; the match to TRBD1 covers 7 bases. The ends lost 7 bases at V and 9 bases at J; junction bases unmatched: 7. Germline V gene lookup returns CDR1 SGHNT and CDR2 YYREEE (reference sequence). The CDR3 covers 12 residues. Written as DNA, the CDR3 is TGTGCCAGCGAGGGACAGTTGACTGAGCAGTTCTTC. Translation: CASEGQLTEQFF.

The chain employs TRBV6-1 and TRBJ1-5; D not certain. The CDR3 is 15 residues long. CDR1 is MNHNS and CDR2 is SASEGT in the germline V gene. Trimming shortened V by 2 bases and J by 0 bases, and 8 bases separated the two germline ends. As DNA, the CDR3 is TGTGCCAGCAGTGAAACCCCAGATAGCAATCAGCCCCAGCATTTT. It specifies CASSETPDSNQPQHF.

This chain connects TRBV25-1 to TRBJ1-2; TRBD1 matches 12 bases. Germline V gene lookup returns CDR1 MGHDK and CDR2 SYGVNS. The CDR3 has 15 amino acids. The J segment lost 7 bases and the V segment lost 4 bases, leaving 7 bases of the junction unmatched. The CDR3 nucleotides read TGTGCCAGCAGTGGGGGACAGGGGGCCCAATCTGGCTACACCTTC. The encoded protein is CASSGGQGAQSGYTF.

The J gene is TRBJ1-1, the V gene TRBV19; no clear D gene. V was clipped by 6 bases and J by 3 bases, with 23 bases between them. The germline gives CDR1 LNHDA, CDR2 SQIVND (reference sequence). The CDR3 consists of 17 residues. The CDR3 DNA reads as TGTGCCAGTAGAACCACCCCTGGCGCCGGAGGTGACACTGAAGCTTTCTTT. This gives the protein CASRTTPGAGGDTEAFF.

The rearrangement joins TRBV19 to TRBJ2-1; a weak D match, TRBD2 (6 bases). CDR1 is LNHDA, CDR2 SQIVND, per germline (reference sequence). Trimming left V 5 bases short and J 0 bases short, with 11 bases between. This CDR3 has 15 amino acids. Here the CDR3 reads CASSPYGSSYNEQFF. The DNA for the CDR3 is TGTGCCAGTAGTCCGTACGGGAGCTCCTACAATGAGCAGTTCTTC.